A selection of T cell receptor beta chains follows, all from one sample in a study of beta chain features in type 1 diabetes. TCRdb's table, derived via immunoSEQ multiplex PCR, lists solely in-frame clones and lacks some. This repertoire shows fewer than 300,000 clones, roughly 22% found once; its top ten account for roughly 0.028%. The sample was naive CD4+ T cells from blood. The origin of the receptors is a woman aged 40 to 50 with type 1 diabetes. The conserved cysteine and the conserved F or W are not part of the CDR3 here.

v_call cdr3_aa
TRBV11-1 ASSTAGAGDTEAF
TRBV5-6 ASSNRNTEAF
TRBV15 ATSSRYESYEQY
TRBV6-5 ASGTLNTGELF
TRBV5-1 ASSPTQGLYGYT
TRBV15 ATTLASGAYNEQF
TRBV18 ASSPLGPSQGNEQY
TRBV16 ASTLDSSSYNEQF
TRBV5-1 ASSLDGNTGELF
TRBV7-9 ASSPAGHETQY
TRBV7-3 ASSSLGGQGNSPLH
TRBV2 ATSGDNYGYT
TRBV29-1 SCIASAQGTQY
TRBV28 ASSLQSYEQY
TRBV29-1 SVGAGDGYGYNEQF
TRBV30 AWSVPSVSYT
TRBV5-4 ASSLETARSNEQF
TRBV6-5 ASSYTTGVGQPQH
TRBV27 ASSPGTSSYNEQF
TRBV19 ASSTAGQAQYSGANVLT
TRBV2 ASLAPGRGMDYGYT
TRBV7-2 ASSSYGTSGGYEQY
TRBV4-3 ASSQDPGSGGPSTKNIQY
TRBV29-1 SPTDGAYNQPQH
TRBV25-1 ASSVVAGEGELF
TRBV28 ASKKGGTDTQY
TRBV29-1 SVVTSGGGTQY
TRBV15 ATSRGDRFNNEQY
TRBV7-3 ASSSTSGSYNEQF
TRBV5-1 ASSSAAGATYNEQF
TRBV6-5 ASSSRDTGELF
TRBV18 ASSPRFGEYTEAF
TRBV28 ASSSAGYGYT
TRBV25-1 ASSEEGIGNQPQH
TRBV30 AWSVSGGELF